The 14 T cell receptor beta chains in this list originate from one sample, sequenced in a study of T cells in narcolepsy. Sequenced by immunoSEQ multiplex PCR; TCRdb stores in-frame clones only, minus some. The sample lists tens of thousands of clones, 75% to 85% occurring once. The sequenced material came from memory (CD45RA-) CD4+ T cells from blood. The receptors stem from a human donor in good health.

The gene calls are TRBV15 and TRBJ2-3; D not certain. This CDR3 contains 14 residues. V lost 6 bases to trimming and J lost 3 bases, with 13 bases between them. From germline, CDR1 is LNHNV and CDR2 YYDKDF (reference sequence). CDR3 coding DNA: TGTGCCACCAGTCCCCCCCTAGTTACAGATACGCAGTATTTT. Translation gives CATSPPLVTDTQYF. Looking up the rest from reference TRBV15 and TRBJ2-3 gives the full variable domain: DAMVIQNPRYQVTQFGKPVTLSCSQTLNHNVMYWYQQKSSQAPKLLFHYYDKDFNNEADTPDNFQSRRPNTSFCFLDIRSPGLGDTAMYLCATSPPLVTDTQYFGPGTRLTVL.

This clone was recorded only once. One end of the junction fails to match germline, which may point to a read error. The gene calls are TRBV7-7 and TRBJ2-7; no firm D call. The CDR3 loop spans 14 amino acids. The germline CDR1 and CDR2 sequences are SSHAT and FNYEAQ (reference sequence). CDR3 bases: TGTGCTAGCAGCTTAACAACGAGCTCCTACGAGCAGTACTTC. Amino acids: CASSLTTSSYEQYF. Full variable domain (remainder filled in from reference TRBV7-7 and TRBJ2-7): GAGVSQSPRYKVTKRGQDVTLRCDPISSHATLYWYQQALGQGPEFLTYFNYEAQPDKSGLPSDRFSAERPEGSISTLTIQRTEQRDSAMYRCASSLTTSSYEQYFGPGTRLTVT.

This chain connects TRBV4-2 to TRBJ2-3; TRBD2 matches 8 bases. This CDR3 region has 15 residues. The V gene's germline CDR1 is LGHNA and CDR2 YNFKEQ. V was pared by 0 bases and J by 3 bases, with 2 bases of the junction left unmatched. The CDR3 nucleotides read TGTGCCAGCAGCCAAGAAGGGACTAGAACAGATACGCAGTATTTT. Translated, it gives CASSQEGTRTDTQYF.

The rearrangement joins TRBV7-2 to TRBJ2-3; D possibly corresponds to TRBD2 (6 bases). The CDR3 runs 14 residues. CDR1 and CDR2 (germline): SGHTA, FQGNSA. Trimming removed 5 bases from V and 8 bases from J, with 17 bases in between. CDR3 in amino acids: CASSPLGGSGTQYF. CDR3 sequence (DNA): TGTGCCAGCAGCCCCCTAGGAGGGAGCGGTACGCAGTATTTT.

The chain couples TRBV14 to TRBJ2-7, with 10 bases identical to TRBD2. The CDR3 is 16 residues long. The J segment lost 6 bases and the V segment lost 0 bases, leaving 8 bases of the junction unmatched. Germline V gene lookup returns CDR1 SGHDN and CDR2 FVKESK. CDR3 sequence reads: CASSQDWSSGSVEQYF. The CDR3 coding sequence is TGTGCCAGCAGCCAAGATTGGTCTAGCGGGAGTGTCGAGCAGTACTTC. The full variable domain, rest sourced from reference TRBV14 and TRBJ2-7, is EAGVTQFPSHSVIEKGQTVTLRCDPISGHDNLYWYRRVMGKEIKFLLHFVKESKQDESGMPNNRFLAERTGGTYSTLKVQPAELEDSGVYFCASSQDWSSGSVEQYFGPGTRLTVT.

The J gene is TRBJ2-3, the V gene TRBV2; 9 positions match TRBD1. The CDR3 is 15 residues long. Germline loops: CDR1 SNHLY, CDR2 FYNNEI. Losses at the gene ends were 6 bases for V and 2 bases for J; bases not matched to a gene: 6. CDR3 nucleotides: TGTGCCAGCAGGGACGGGACAGGGAACACAGATACGCAGTATTTT. It codes for CASRDGTGNTDTQYF.

The chain couples TRBV7-9 to TRBJ1-1; D unresolved. The CDR3 consists of 17 residues. Germline V CDR1 and CDR2: SEHNR, FQNEAQ (reference sequence). V lost 6 bases and J 0 bases, leaving 20 bases between the germline ends. CDR3 sequence: CASRTDGIQAMNTEAFF. The CDR3 coding sequence is TGTGCCAGCAGAACGGACGGAATACAAGCCATGAACACTGAAGCTTTCTTT.

J is TRBJ1-2 and V is TRBV6-4; 7 bases are a match to TRBD1. The V gene end was trimmed by 1 base and the J gene end by 9 bases; junction bases not matched to a gene: 8. Per the germline V gene, CDR1 is MRHNA and CDR2 is SNTAGT. This CDR3 is 14 amino acids long. The CDR3 bases are TGTGCCAGCAGTGACTTGACAGGGAGTTCTAGCTACACCTTC. Its protein product is CASSDLTGSSSYTF.

This chain joins TRBV4-1 and TRBJ2-1; 9 bases map to TRBD1. The V and J ends lost 0 bases and 9 bases, in that order; junction bases with no gene match: 3. This CDR3 has 14 amino acids. CDR1 MGHRA and CDR2 YSYEKL come from the germline V gene. The CDR3 spells CASSQETGGLEQFF. The CDR3 DNA follows: TGCGCCAGCAGCCAAGAAACAGGGGGCCTTGAGCAGTTCTTC.

This clone was detected only a few times. The rearrangement links TRBV28 to TRBJ2-1; D is ambiguous. Germline loops: CDR1 MDHEN, CDR2 SYDVKM. Between the trimmed V and J ends, which lost 5 bases and 7 bases, there was a span of 12 bases. This CDR3 has 13 residues. CDR3 in amino acids: CASSAQLANEQFF. CDR3 DNA sequence: TGTGCCAGCAGTGCCCAGCTGGCGAATGAGCAGTTCTTC.

The V and J genes are TRBV6-1 and TRBJ2-7; 8 nucleotides agree with TRBD1. CDR3 length: 15 amino acids. Germline CDR1 reads MNHNS; CDR2 reads SASEGT. Trimming at V came to 6 bases and at J to 3 bases, leaving 10 bases not matched to a gene. CDR3 protein: CASRLDRATFYEQYF. The CDR3, as DNA: TGTGCCAGCAGGCTGGACAGGGCAACATTCTACGAGCAGTACTTC.

The chain recombines TRBV10-3 with TRBJ1-1; no clear D. The CDR3 extends over 13 amino acids. V lost 4 bases, J lost 0 bases, and 6 bases lay in between. CDR1 ENHRY and CDR2 SYGVKD come from the germline V gene. The DNA for the CDR3 is TGTGCCATCAGTGTTGGATTGAACACTGAAGCTTTCTTT. As protein: CAISVGLNTEAFF.

This chain connects TRBV19 to TRBJ1-5; TRBD1 matches 7 bases. Trimming took 8 bases from V and 0 from J; bases not matched to a gene: 7. The length of the CDR3 is 15 residues. CDR1 LNHDA and CDR2 SQIVND come from the germline V gene (reference sequence). In DNA form, the CDR3 reads TGTGCCAGTGTCAGGACAGGAAATAGCAATCAGCCCCAGCATTTT. This translates into CASVRTGNSNQPQHF.

In DNA, the CDR3 is TGTGCCAGCAGTGAAGGGGGGACAGGGGGCATTCAGCCCCAGCATTTT. Translating gives CASSEGGTGGIQPQHF. V gene TRBV6-1 combines with J gene TRBJ1-5, with TRBD1 identical over 12 bases. The CDR3 contains 16 residues. The trim removed 1 base at V and 6 bases at J, leaving 4 bases unmatched. From germline, CDR1 is MNHNS and CDR2 SASEGT.